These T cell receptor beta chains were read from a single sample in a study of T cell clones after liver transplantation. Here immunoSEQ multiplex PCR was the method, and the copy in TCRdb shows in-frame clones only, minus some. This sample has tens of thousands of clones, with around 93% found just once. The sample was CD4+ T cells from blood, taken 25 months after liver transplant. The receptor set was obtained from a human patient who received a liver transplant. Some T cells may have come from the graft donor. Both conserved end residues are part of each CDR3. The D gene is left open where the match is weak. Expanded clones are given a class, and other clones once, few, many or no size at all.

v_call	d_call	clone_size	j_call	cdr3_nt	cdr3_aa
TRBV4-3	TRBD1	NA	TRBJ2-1	TGCGCCAGCAGCCAGCCTGACAGGGGAGGTGAGCAGTTCTTC	CASSQPDRGGEQFF
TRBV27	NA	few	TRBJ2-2	TGTGCCAGCCGGAACGGGGTCACCGGGGAGCTGTTTTTT	CASRNGVTGELFF
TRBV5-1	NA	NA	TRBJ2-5	TGCGCCAGCAGCCAGGGCCAAGAGACCCAGTACTTC	CASSQGQETQYF
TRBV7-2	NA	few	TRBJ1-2	TGTGCCAGCAGCCCGGGAGGCAGGGGATATGGCTACACCTTC	CASSPGGRGYGYTF
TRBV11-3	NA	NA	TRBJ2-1	TGTGCCACCAAGGGGGGGTTTGACTACAATGAGCAGTTCTTC	CATKGGFDYNEQFF
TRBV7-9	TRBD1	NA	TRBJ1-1	TGTGCCAGCAGCCTTCGACAGGGGAACACTGAAGCTTTCTTT	CASSLRQGNTEAFF
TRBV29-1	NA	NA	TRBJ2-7	TGCAGCGTTGTACCCAGGGGGGGTTCGTTAGTCGAGCAGTACTTC	CSVVPRGGSLVEQYF
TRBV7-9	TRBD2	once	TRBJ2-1	TGTGCCAGCAGTTCCCTGGGCGGGAGCTACAATGAGCAGTTCTTC	CASSSLGGSYNEQFF
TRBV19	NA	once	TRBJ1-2	TGTGCCAGTAGTAATGGACAGAACTATGGCTACACCTTC	CASSNGQNYGYTF
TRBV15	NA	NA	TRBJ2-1	TGTGCCACCAGCAGAGACGGAGGGTACAATGAGCAGTTCTTC	CATSRDGGYNEQFF
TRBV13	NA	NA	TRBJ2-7	TGTGCCAGCAGTCTTAGACTAGTCTACGAGCAGTACTTC	CASSLRLVYEQYF
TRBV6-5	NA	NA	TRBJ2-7	TGTGCCAGCAGTTATCAGGGATTGCAGCAGTACTTC	CASSYQGLQQYF
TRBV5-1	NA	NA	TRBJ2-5	TGCGCCAGCAGGGAGAGGTCAGAGACCCAGTACTTC	CASRERSETQYF
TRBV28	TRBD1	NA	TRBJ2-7	TGTGCCAGCAGTTTAGGTAACAGGGGGTACGAGCAGTACTTC	CASSLGNRGYEQYF
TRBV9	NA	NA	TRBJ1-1	TGTGCCAGCAGCGGCAGGGTTGCGGGCACTGAAGCTTTCTTT	CASSGRVAGTEAFF
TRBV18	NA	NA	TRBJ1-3	TGTGCCAGCTCACCACTACACAGGGAGACTGGAAACACCATATATTTT	CASSPLHRETGNTIYF
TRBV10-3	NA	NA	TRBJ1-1	TGTGCCATCAGGATGGACAAAGTCACTGAAGCTTTCTTT	CAIRMDKVTEAFF
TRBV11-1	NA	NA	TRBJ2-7	TGTGCCAGCAGCCGTTCGCAAAACTACGAGCAGTACTTC	CASSRSQNYEQYF
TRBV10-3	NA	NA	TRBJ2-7	TGTGCCATCAGCACCCCATGGGGCATTAGGGGCTACGAGCAGTACTTC	CAISTPWGIRGYEQYF
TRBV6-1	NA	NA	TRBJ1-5	TGTGCCAGCAGTGAAATTGTATCCCGATTTCGCCGTCAGCCCCAGCATTTT	CASSEIVSRFRRQPQHF
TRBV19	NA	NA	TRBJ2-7	TGTGCCAGTAGTCGAGCCAAGGGGGAAGCGGCCTACGAGCAGTACTTC	CASSRAKGEAAYEQYF
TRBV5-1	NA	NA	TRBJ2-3	TGCGCCAGCAGCTTGGAGGCCAGGGGTAGTACAGATACGCAGTATTTT	CASSLEARGSTDTQYF
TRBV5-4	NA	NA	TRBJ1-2	TGTGCCAGCAGCTTGGCCGGCAGGGCATATGGCTACACCTTC	CASSLAGRAYGYTF
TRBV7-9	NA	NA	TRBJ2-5	TGTGCCAGCAGCTTAGGCGACAGATACCAAGAGACCCAGTACTTC	CASSLGDRYQETQYF
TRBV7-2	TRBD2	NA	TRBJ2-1	TGTGCCAGCAGCTTAAACTTAGCGGGGAATGAGCAGTTCTTC	CASSLNLAGNEQFF
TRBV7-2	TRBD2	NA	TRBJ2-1	TGTGCCAGCAGCTTCGGACTAGCGGGAGTTGAGCAGTTCTTC	CASSFGLAGVEQFF
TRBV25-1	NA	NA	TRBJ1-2	TGTGCCAGCAGTCCCACAGGCTTCTATGGCTACACCTTC	CASSPTGFYGYTF
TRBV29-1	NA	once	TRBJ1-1	TGCAGCGTTGGGGAAGCTTTCTTT	CSVGEAFF
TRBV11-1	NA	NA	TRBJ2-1	TGTGCCAGCAGCTCCGACAGGCACAATGAGCAGTTCTTC	CASSSDRHNEQFF
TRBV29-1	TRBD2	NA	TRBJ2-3	TGCAGCGTTGTTGAGTTTTCGGGACTAGCAGAAAATACGCAGTATTTT	CSVVEFSGLAENTQYF
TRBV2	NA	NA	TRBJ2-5	TGTGCCAGCCTACCGGAAACAGGGTATCAAGAGACCCAGTACTTC	CASLPETGYQETQYF
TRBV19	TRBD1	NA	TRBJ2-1	TGTGCCAGTAGTATTAGGGGGACAGAAATCAATGAGCAGTTCTTC	CASSIRGTEINEQFF
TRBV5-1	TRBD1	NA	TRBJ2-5	TGCGCCAGCAGCGGACAGGGCCAAGAGACCCAGTACTTC	CASSGQGQETQYF
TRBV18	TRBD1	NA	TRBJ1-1	TGTGCCAGCTCGACGACAGGGCTGACTGAAGCTTTCTTT	CASSTTGLTEAFF